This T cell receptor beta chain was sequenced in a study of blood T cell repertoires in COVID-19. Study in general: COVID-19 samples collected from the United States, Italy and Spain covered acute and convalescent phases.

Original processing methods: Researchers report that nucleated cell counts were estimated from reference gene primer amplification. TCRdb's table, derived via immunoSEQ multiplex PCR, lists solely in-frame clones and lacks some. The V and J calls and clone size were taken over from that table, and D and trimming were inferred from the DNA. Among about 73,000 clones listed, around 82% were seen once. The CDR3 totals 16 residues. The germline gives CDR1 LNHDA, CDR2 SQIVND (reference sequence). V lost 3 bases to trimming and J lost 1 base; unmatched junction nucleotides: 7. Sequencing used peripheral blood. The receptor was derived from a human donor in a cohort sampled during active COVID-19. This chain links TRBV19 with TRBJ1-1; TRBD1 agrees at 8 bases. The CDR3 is CASSILPGQANTEAFF. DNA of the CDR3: TGTGCCAGTAGTATCCTCCCGGGACAGGCGAACACTGAAGCTTTCTTT.